Listed here are 13 T cell receptor beta chains from one sample, sequenced in a study of T cell responses to AZD1222 COVID-19 vaccine. Clones were sequenced by immunoSEQ multiplex PCR, and TCRdb holds only the in-frame ones, with some missing. Of some 150,000 clones listed, approximately 90% are singletons. The sample here was peripheral blood, taken 28 days after the second AZD1222 dose. The receptors here all came from an adult who received the AZD1222 COVID-19 vaccine.

The chain combines TRBV7-3 with TRBJ1-1; D not certain. V shed 2 bases and J shed 0 bases, with 16 bases lying between them. Germline V gives CDR1 SGHTA, CDR2 FQGTGA. The CDR3 extends over 17 amino acids. Written as DNA, the CDR3 is TGTGCCAGCAGCTTAGTTCCGGGGTCGCCCATGAACACTGAAGCTTTCTTT. Translated, it gives CASSLVPGSPMNTEAFF.

Concerning this clone itself: In the same sample, other DNA sequences code for this CDR3. This chain joins TRBV24-1 and TRBJ1-2, with 7 bases fitting TRBD1. CDR1 KGHDR and CDR2 SFDVKD come from the germline V gene. The ends lost 4 bases at V and 2 bases at J; junction bases unmatched: 3. The CDR3 sequence is 14 residues long. The CDR3 nucleotides read TGTGCCACCAGTGACAAGGGACAGAACTATGGCTACACCTTC. Its translation is CATSDKGQNYGYTF.

The rearrangement uses TRBV11-2 and TRBJ1-5, with a possible D match to TRBD1 (5 bases). This CDR3 comprises 14 residues. The germline V gene has CDR1 SGHAT and CDR2 FQNNGV. V gave up 3 bases and J gave up 6 bases, with 12 bases separating them. The chain's CDR3 is CASSLVAGGQPQHF. The CDR3 bases are TGTGCCAGCAGCTTGGTGGCGGGGGGTCAGCCCCAGCATTTT.

V and J are TRBV19 and TRBJ1-4, with D uncertain. Germline loops: CDR1 LNHDA, CDR2 SQIVND (reference sequence). V shed 6 bases and J shed 4 bases, with 18 bases lying between them. This CDR3 is 16 amino acids long. CDR3 in amino acids: CASRPAEGRSNEKLFF. The CDR3 bases are TGTGCCAGTAGGCCCGCCGAGGGTCGGAGTAATGAAAAACTGTTTTTT.

CDR3 sequence (DNA): TGTGCCTGGAGATACAGGGGGGGCACTGAAGCTTTCTTT. It is translated as CAWRYRGGTEAFF. The chain links TRBV30 to TRBJ1-1; 8 bases match TRBD1. The CDR3 sequence is 13 residues long. Germline CDR1 GTSNPN, CDR2 SVGIG (reference sequence). With 3 bases clipped from V and 4 bases from J, the junction kept 4 bases outside the gene matches.

In this sample, this clone turned up once. This chain connects TRBV20-1 to TRBJ1-4, with D hard to call. Trimming shortened V by 7 bases and J by 8 bases, and 11 bases separated the two germline ends. The CDR3 extends over 11 amino acids. Germline-derived CDR1 and CDR2 are DFQATT and SNEGSKA (reference sequence). Here the CDR3 DNA reads TGCAGTGGTAGGGTTGTAGAAAAACTGTTTTTT. The encoded protein is CSGRVVEKLFF.

This clone showed up just once. The gene calls are TRBV4-3 and TRBJ2-3, with 10 bases that match TRBD2. The CDR3 runs to 16 residues. CDR1 and CDR2 (germline): LGHNA, YSLEER. V gave up 0 bases and J gave up 4 bases; unmatched junction bases: 4. CDR3 residues: CASSQDPSGGPDTQYF. The CDR3 DNA sequence: TGCGCCAGCAGCCAAGACCCTAGCGGGGGACCAGATACGCAGTATTTT.

The chain carries TRBV4-1 and TRBJ2-3; possible D gene TRBD2, 6 bases. This CDR3 is 14 amino acids long. V was trimmed by 0 bases and J by 7 bases, leaving 11 bases between them. The V gene's germline CDR1 is MGHRA and CDR2 YSYEKL. CDR3 coding DNA: TGCGCCAGCAGCCAAGAGACTAGGCTCCATACGCAGTATTTT. Its translation is CASSQETRLHTQYF.

The J gene is TRBJ1-5, the V gene TRBV5-1; TRBD1 is a possible D gene (6 bases). The germline V gene encodes CDR1 SGHRS and CDR2 YFSETQ. This CDR3 has 15 residues. The V end lost 6 bases, the J end lost 2 bases, and 15 bases lay between the germline ends. CDR3 region: CASTTGPGGNQPQHF. Written as DNA, the CDR3 is TGCGCCAGCACCACAGGGCCGGGGGGCAATCAGCCCCAGCATTTT.

V usage is TRBV6-5 and J usage is TRBJ2-7; TRBD1 is a possible D gene (5 bases). V dropped 0 bases and J dropped 4 bases, with 10 bases sitting between them. Germline V gene lookup returns CDR1 MNHEY and CDR2 SVGAGI. The CDR3 has 14 amino acids. Here the CDR3 DNA reads TGTGCCAGCAGTTACTCCCACAGGCGATACGAGCAGTACTTC. This sequence encodes CASSYSHRRYEQYF.

V and J are TRBV7-6 and TRBJ2-3, with D perhaps given as TRBD1 or TRBD2 (5 bases each). This CDR3 is built from 16 residues. V lost 1 base and J lost 2, with 13 bases in between. CDR1 and CDR2 (germline): SGHVS, FNYEAQ. CDR3 loop: CASSLGGGHNTDTQYF. Written as DNA, the CDR3 is TGTGCCAGCAGCTTAGGGGGCGGGCATAACACAGATACGCAGTATTTT.

This chain joins TRBV3-1 (or the pseudogene TRBV3-2) and TRBJ2-5; TRBD1 is a possible D gene (5 bases). This CDR3 has 12 amino acids. The V gene's germline CDR1 is LGHDT and CDR2 YNNKEL (reference sequence). V was trimmed by 5 bases and J by 5 bases, leaving 9 bases between them. This CDR3 reads CASSAKGETQYF. DNA for the CDR3: TGTGCCAGCAGCGCTAAGGGGGAGACCCAGTACTTC.

V gene TRBV15 combines with J gene TRBJ2-7; D not certain. Germline V CDR1 and CDR2: LNHNV, YYDKDF (reference sequence). The CDR3 has 13 amino acids. The V end lost 8 bases, the J end lost 0 bases, and 11 bases lay between the germline ends. CDR3 nucleotide sequence: TGTGCCACCCGGGTTTCGAGCTCCTACGAGCAGTACTTC. Translating gives CATRVSSSYEQYF.